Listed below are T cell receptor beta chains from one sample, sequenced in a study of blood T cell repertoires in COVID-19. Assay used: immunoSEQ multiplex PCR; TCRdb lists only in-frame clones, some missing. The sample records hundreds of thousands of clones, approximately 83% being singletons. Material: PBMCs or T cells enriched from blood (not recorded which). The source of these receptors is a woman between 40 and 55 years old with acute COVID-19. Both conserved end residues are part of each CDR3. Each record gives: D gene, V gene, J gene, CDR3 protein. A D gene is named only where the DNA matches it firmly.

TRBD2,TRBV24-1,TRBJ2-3,CATSKREGVTDTQYF
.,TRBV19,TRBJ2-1,CASSIRGAGNEQFF
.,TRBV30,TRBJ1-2,CAWSGGPYGYTF
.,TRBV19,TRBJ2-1,CASSIIGTDYNEQFF
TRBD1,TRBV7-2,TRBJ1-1,CASSLHLQGASEAFF
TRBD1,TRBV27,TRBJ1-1,CASSPRQGWYTEAFF
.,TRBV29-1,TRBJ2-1,CSSLKNYNEQFF
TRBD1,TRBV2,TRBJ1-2,CASHLDRGVYGYTF
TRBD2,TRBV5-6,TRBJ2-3,CASSPESSGRAEDTQYF
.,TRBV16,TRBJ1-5,CASSQSASPNQPQHF
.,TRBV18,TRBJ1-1,CASSPLAHKNTEAFF
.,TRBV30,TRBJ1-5,CAWSPKTGSYQPQHF
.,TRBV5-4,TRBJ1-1,CASSSPGLNTEAFF